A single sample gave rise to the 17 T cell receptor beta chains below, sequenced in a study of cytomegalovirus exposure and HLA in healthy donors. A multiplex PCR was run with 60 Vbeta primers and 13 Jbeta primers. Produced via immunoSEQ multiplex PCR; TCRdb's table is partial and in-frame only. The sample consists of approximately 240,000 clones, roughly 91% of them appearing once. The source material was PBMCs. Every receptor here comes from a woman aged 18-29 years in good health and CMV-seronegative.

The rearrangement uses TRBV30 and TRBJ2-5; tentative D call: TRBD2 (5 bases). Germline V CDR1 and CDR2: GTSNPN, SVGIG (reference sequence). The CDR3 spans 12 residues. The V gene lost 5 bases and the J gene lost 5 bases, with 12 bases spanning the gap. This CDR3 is CAWAAGRETQYF. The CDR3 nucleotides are TGTGCCTGGGCCGCGGGCCGGGAGACCCAGTACTTC.

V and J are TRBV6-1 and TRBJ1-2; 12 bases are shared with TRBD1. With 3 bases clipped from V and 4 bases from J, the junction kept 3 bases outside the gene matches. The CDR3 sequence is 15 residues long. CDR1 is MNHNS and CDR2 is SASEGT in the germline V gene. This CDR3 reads CASSERDRGLYGYTF. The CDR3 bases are TGTGCCAGCAGTGAGAGGGACAGGGGGCTCTATGGCTACACCTTC.

CDR3 nucleotides: TGTGCCAGCAGCTTAGCGGTGAGGGTAAGCACAGATACGCAGTATTTT. As protein: CASSLAVRVSTDTQYF. This chain joins TRBV7-9 and TRBJ2-3, with a weak D call TRBD2 (5 bases). The CDR3 has 16 amino acids. With 0 bases removed from V and 0 bases from J, the gap between germline ends came to 10 bases. Germline CDR1 reads SEHNR; CDR2 reads FQNEAQ (reference sequence).

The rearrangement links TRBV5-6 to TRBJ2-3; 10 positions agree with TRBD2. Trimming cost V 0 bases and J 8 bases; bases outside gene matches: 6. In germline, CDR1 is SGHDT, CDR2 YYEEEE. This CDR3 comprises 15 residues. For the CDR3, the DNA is TGTGCCAGCAGCTTGGCGTTAGCGGGGGGCGGTACGCAGTATTTT. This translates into CASSLALAGGGTQYF.

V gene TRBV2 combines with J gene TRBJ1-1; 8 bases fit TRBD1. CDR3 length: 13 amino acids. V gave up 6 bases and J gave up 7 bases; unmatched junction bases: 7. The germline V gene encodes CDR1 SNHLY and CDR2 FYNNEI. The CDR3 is CASRIQGALEAFF. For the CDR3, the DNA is TGTGCCAGCAGGATCCAGGGGGCTCTTGAAGCTTTCTTT.

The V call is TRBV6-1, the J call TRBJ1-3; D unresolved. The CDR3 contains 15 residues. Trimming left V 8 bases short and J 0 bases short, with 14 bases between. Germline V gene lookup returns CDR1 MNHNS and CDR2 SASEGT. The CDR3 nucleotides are TGTGCCAGCCGAAAAGAATTAGACTCTGGAAACACCATATATTTT. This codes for CASRKELDSGNTIYF.

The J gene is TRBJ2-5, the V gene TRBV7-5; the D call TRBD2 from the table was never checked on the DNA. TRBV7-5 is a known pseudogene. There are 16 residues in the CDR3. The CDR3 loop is CVRSSNAGQEQETQYF. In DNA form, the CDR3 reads TGTGTCAGAAGCTCGAACGCGGGGCAGGAGCAAGAGACCCAGTACTTC.

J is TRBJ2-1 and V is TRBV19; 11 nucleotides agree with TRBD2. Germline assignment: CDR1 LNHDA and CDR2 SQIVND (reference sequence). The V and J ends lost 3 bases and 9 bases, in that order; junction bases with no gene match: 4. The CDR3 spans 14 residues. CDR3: CASSMVAGGSEQFF. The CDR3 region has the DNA TGTGCCAGTAGTATGGTAGCGGGAGGGAGTGAGCAGTTCTTC.

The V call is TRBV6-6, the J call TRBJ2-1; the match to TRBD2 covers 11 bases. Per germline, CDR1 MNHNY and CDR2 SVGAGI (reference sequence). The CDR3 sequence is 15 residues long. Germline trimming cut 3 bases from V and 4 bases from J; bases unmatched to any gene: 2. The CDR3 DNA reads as TGTGCCAGCAGTTATACTAGCGGGGGTTACAATGAGCAGTTCTTC. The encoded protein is CASSYTSGGYNEQFF.

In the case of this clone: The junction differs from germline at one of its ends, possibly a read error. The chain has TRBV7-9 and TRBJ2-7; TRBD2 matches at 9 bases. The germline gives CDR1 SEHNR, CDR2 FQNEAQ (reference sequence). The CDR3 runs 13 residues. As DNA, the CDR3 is TGTTCCAGCGGGACTAGCCTGACCTACGAGCAGTACTTC. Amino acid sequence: CSSGTSLTYEQYF.

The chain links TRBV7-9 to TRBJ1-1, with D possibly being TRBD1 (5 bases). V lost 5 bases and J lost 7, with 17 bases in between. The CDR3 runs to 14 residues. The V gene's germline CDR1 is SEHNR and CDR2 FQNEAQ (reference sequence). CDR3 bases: TGTGCCAGCAGCCCCGACAGAGAGTTCCGTGAAGCTTTCTTT. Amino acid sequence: CASSPDREFREAFF.

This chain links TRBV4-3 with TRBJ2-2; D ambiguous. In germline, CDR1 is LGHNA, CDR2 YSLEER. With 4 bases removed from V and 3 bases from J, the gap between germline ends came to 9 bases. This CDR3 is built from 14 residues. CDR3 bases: TGCGCCAGCAGCCGCCAAGACTACACCGGGGAGCTGTTTTTT. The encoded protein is CASSRQDYTGELFF.

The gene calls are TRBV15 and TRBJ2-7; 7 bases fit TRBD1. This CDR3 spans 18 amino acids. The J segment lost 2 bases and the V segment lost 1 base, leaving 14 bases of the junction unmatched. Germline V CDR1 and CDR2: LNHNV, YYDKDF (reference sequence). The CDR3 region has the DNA TGTGCCACCAGCAGAGTCGTCGTTAAGGCAGACAGGGCCTACGAGCAGTACTTC. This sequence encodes CATSRVVVKADRAYEQYF.

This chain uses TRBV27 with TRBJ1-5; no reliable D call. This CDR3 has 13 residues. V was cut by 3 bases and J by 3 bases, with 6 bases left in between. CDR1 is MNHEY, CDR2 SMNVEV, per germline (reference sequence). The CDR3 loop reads CASSFSYNQPQHF. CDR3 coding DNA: TGTGCCAGCAGTTTCAGTTACAATCAGCCCCAGCATTTT.

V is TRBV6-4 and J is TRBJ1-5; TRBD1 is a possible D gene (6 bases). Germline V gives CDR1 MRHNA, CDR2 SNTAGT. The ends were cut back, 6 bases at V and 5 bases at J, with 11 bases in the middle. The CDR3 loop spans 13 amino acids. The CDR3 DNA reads TGTGCCAGCAGGGGCAGGGGTTATCAGCCCCAGCATTTT. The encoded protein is CASRGRGYQPQHF.

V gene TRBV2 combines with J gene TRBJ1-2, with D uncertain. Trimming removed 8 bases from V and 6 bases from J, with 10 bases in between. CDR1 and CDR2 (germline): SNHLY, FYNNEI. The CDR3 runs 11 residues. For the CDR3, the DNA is TGTGCCAGCTGGTCCAGAAATGGCTACACCTTC. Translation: CASWSRNGYTF.

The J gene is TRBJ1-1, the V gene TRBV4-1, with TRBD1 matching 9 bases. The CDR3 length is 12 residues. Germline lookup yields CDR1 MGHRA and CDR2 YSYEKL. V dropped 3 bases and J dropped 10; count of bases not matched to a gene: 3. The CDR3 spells CASSQGGQGAFF. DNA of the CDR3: TGCGCCAGCAGCCAGGGGGGACAGGGAGCTTTCTTT.